Following are 5 T cell receptor beta chains from one sample sequenced in a study of identical twins. TCRdb reprocessed the 5' RACE reads with MiXCR, giving one entry per CDR3 protein. The sample has roughly 630,000 distinct CDR3 sequences, roughly 7.2% seen once. These data were also reused for a study on yellow fever vaccine responses in identical twins.

Sequenced input: PBMCs. The receptor set was obtained from a woman in her late teens or twenties in good health.

This clonotype was counted a few times. One end of the junction varies from germline; a read error may be responsible. CDR3 sequence (DNA): TGCGCCAGCAGCTTGGGGTCGGAGCGGTACTTC. Translation: CASSLGSERYF. The chain carries TRBV5-1 and TRBJ2-7, with D hard to call. The V gene's germline CDR1 is SGHRS and CDR2 YFSETQ. The CDR3 is 11 amino acids.

There are many counts of this clonotype. V and J are TRBV12-3 or TRBV12-4 and TRBJ2-5; TRBD2 is a possible D gene (5 bases). V dropped 5 bases and J dropped 4 bases, with 11 bases sitting between them. This CDR3 spans 13 amino acids. For the CDR3, the DNA is TGTGCCAGCAGTCGGGATAAGGGAGAGACCCAGTACTTC. This encodes CASSRDKGETQYF.

This clonotype has at least ten counts. CDR3 DNA: TGCAGCGTTGATACGCCAGGGGGCGGTCTCCTAGCCAAAAACATTCAGTACTTC. This translates into CSVDTPGGGLLAKNIQYF. The chain is built from TRBV29-1 and TRBJ2-4; 8 positions match TRBD1. The CDR3 loop spans 18 amino acids. The J segment lost 0 bases and the V segment lost 3 bases, leaving 13 bases of the junction unmatched. The germline gives CDR1 SQVTM, CDR2 ANQGSEA.

This clonotype was recorded a few times. This chain connects TRBV5-6 to TRBJ2-7, with 7 bases lining up with TRBD1. The CDR3 contains 12 residues. The germline CDR1 and CDR2 sequences are SGHDT and YYEEEE. The trim removed 2 bases at V and 7 bases at J, leaving 3 bases unmatched. DNA for the CDR3: TGTGCCAGCAGCTTATTACAGGGGGAGCAGTACGTC. Amino acids: CASSLLQGEQYV.

This clonotype appeared many times. The chain uses TRBV5-5 and TRBJ1-1, with a possible D match to TRBD1 (6 bases). The CDR3 spans 15 residues. Germline CDR1 and CDR2: SGHKS and YYEKEE (reference sequence). V was pared by 0 bases and J by 3 bases, with 12 bases between. CDR3 loop: CASSLEGGLDTEAFF. In DNA form, the CDR3 reads TGTGCCAGCAGCTTGGAGGGGGGGCTCGACACTGAAGCTTTCTTT.